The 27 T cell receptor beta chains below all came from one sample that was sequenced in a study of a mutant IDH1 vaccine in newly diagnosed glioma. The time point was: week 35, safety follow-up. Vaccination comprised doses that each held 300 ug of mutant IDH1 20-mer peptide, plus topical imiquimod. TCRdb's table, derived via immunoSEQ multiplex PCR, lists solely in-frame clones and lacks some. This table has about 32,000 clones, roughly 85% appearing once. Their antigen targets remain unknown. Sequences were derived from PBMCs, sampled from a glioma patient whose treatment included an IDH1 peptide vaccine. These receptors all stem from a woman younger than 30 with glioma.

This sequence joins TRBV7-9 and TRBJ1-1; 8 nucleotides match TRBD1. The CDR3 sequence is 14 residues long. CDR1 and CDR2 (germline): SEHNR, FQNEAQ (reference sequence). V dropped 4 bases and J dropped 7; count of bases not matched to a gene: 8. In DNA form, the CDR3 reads TGTGCCAGCAGCTCGTACAGGGGGGGTTTTGAAGCTTTCTTT. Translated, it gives CASSSYRGGFEAFF.

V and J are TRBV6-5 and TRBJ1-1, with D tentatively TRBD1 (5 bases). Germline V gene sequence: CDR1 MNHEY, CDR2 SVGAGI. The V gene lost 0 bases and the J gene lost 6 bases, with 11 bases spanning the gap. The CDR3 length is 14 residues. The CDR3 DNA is TGTGCCAGCAGTTACTCGAAGTGGGGGGCTGAAGCTTTCTTT. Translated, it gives CASSYSKWGAEAFF.

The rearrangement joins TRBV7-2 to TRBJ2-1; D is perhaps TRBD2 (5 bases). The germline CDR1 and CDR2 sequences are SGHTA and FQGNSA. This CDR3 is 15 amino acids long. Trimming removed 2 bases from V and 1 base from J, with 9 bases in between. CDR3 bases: TGTGCCAGCAGCTTATCCGGCGGGTCCTACAATGAGCAGTTCTTC. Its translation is CASSLSGGSYNEQFF.

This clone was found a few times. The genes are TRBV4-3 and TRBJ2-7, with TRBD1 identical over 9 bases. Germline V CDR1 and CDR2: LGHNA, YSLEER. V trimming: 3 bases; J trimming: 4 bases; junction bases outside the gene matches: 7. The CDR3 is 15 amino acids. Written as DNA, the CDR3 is TGCGCCAGCAGCCAGGACGACAGGGGGTCATACGAGCAGTACTTC. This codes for CASSQDDRGSYEQYF.

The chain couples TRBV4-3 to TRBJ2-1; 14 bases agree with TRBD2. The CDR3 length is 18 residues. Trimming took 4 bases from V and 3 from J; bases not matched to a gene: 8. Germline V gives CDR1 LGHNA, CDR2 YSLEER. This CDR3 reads CASSRGLAGGPFYNEQFF. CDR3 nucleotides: TGCGCCAGCAGCCGCGGACTAGCGGGAGGCCCCTTCTACAATGAGCAGTTCTTC.

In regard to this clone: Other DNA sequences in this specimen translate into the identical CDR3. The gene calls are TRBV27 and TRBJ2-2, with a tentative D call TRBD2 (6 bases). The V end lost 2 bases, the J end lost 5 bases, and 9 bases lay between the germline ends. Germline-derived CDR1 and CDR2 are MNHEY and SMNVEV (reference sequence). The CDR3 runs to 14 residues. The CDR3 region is CASSLVGGTGELFF. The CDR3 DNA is TGTGCCAGCAGTTTAGTGGGGGGAACCGGGGAGCTGTTTTTT.

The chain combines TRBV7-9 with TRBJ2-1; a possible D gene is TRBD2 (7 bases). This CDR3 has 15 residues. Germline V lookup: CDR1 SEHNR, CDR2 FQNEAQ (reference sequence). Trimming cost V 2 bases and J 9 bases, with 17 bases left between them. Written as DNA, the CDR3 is TGTGCCAGCAGCTTATTCCAGGGGAGGGACGGTGAGCAGTTCTTC. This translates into CASSLFQGRDGEQFF.

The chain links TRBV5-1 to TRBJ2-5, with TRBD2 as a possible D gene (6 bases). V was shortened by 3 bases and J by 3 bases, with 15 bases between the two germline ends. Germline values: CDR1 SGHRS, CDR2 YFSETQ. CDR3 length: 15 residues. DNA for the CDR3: TGCGCCAGCAGCTGGAGGTGGGGAGGAGAAGAGACCCAGTACTTC. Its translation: CASSWRWGGEETQYF.

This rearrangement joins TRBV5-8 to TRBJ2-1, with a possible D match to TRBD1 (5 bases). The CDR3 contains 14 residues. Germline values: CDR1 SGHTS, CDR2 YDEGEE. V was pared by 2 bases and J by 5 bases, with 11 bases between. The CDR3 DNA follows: TGTGCCAGCAGCTTAGGGGTTTCCGACAATGAGCAGTTCTTC. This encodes CASSLGVSDNEQFF.

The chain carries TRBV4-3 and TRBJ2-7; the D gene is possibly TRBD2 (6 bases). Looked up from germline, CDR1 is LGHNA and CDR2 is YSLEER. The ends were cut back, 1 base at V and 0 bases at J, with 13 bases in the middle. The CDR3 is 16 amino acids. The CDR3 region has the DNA TGCGCCAGCAGCCAAGGAATCCCGGGGGACTCCTACGAGCAGTACTTC. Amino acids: CASSQGIPGDSYEQYF.

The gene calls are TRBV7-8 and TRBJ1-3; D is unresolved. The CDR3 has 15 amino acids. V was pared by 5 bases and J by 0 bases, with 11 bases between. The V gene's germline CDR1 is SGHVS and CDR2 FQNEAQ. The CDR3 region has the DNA TGTGCCAGCAGCCCACCCGGCGTCTCTGGAAACACCATATATTTT. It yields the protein CASSPPGVSGNTIYF.

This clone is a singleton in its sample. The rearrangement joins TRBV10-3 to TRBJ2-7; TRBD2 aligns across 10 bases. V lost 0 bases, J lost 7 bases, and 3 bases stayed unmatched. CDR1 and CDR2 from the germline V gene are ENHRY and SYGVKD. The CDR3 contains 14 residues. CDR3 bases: TGTGCCATCAGTGAGTCGCTAGCGGGAGAAGAGCAGTACTTC. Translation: CAISESLAGEEQYF.

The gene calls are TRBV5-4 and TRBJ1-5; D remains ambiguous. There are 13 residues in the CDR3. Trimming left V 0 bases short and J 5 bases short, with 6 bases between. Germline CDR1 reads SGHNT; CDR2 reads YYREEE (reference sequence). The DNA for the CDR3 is TGTGCCAGCAGCTTGGAGCGTGATCAGCCCCAGCATTTT. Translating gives CASSLERDQPQHF.

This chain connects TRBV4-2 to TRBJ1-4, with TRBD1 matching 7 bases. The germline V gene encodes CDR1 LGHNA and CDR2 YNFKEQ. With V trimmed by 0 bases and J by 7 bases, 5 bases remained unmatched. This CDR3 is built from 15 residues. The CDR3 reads CASSQEAGGPEKLFF. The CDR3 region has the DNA TGTGCCAGCAGCCAAGAGGCAGGGGGACCTGAAAAACTGTTTTTT.

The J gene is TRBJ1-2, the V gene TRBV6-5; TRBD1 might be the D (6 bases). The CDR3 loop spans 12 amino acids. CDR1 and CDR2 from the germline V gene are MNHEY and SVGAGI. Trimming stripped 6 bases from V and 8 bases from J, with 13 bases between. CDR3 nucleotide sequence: TGTGCCAGCAGGACAGGATCCAGAGGCTACACCTTC. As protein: CASRTGSRGYTF.

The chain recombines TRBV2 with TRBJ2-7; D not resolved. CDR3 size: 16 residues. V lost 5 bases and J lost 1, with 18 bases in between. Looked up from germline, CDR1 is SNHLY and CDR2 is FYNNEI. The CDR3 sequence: CASSIGRSLLSYEQYF. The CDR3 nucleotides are TGTGCCAGCAGTATAGGACGGTCCCTTCTGTCCTACGAGCAGTACTTC. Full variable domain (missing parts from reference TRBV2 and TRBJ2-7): EPEVTQTPSHQVTQMGQEVILRCVPISNHLYFYWYRQILGQKVEFLVSFYNNEISEKSEIFDDQFSVERPDGSNFTLKIRSTKLEDSAMYFCASSIGRSLLSYEQYFGPGTRLTVT.

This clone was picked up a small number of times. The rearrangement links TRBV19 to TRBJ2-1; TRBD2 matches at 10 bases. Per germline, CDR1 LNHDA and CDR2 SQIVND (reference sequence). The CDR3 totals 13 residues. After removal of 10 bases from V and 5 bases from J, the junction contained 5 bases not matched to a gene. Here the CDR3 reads CATSGTSDNEQFF. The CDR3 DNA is TGTGCCACTTCCGGGACTAGCGACAATGAGCAGTTCTTC.

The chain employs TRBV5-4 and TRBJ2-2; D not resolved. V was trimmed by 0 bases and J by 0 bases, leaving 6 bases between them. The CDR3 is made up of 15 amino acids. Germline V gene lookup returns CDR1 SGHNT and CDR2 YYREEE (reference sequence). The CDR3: CASSLGPANTGELFF. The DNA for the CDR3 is TGTGCCAGCAGCTTGGGGCCAGCGAACACCGGGGAGCTGTTTTTT.

DNA of the CDR3: TGTGCCAGCAGTTTGAGATGGACAGGAGTCTACGAGCAGTACTTC. Translating gives CASSLRWTGVYEQYF. This chain links TRBV27 with TRBJ2-7; 7 nucleotides match TRBD1. The germline CDR1 and CDR2 sequences are MNHEY and SMNVEV (reference sequence). This CDR3 is 15 amino acids long. J gave up 3 bases and V 3 bases, and 8 bases lay outside the gene matches.

The CDR3 DNA reads TGTGCCTGGGGGGAACAGACGTTCTCCTACAATGAGCAGTTCTTC. It encodes CAWGEQTFSYNEQFF. The V and J genes are TRBV30 and TRBJ2-1; D call uncertain. The CDR3 totals 15 residues. Trimming stripped 5 bases from V and 0 bases from J, with 14 bases between. CDR1 is GTSNPN and CDR2 is SVGIG in the germline V gene (reference sequence). Full variable domain (missing parts from reference TRBV30 and TRBJ2-1): SQTIHQWPATLVQPVGSPLSLECTVEGTSNPNLYWYRQAAGRGLQLLFYSVGIGQISSEVPQNLSASRPQDRQFILSSKKLLLSDSGFYLCAWGEQTFSYNEQFFGPGTRLTVL.

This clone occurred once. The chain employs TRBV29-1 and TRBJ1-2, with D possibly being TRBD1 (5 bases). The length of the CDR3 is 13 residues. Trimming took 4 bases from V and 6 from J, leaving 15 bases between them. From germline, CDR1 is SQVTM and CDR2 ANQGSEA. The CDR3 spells CSVGQGSDNGYTF. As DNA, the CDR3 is TGCAGCGTTGGCCAGGGTAGCGATAATGGCTACACCTTC.

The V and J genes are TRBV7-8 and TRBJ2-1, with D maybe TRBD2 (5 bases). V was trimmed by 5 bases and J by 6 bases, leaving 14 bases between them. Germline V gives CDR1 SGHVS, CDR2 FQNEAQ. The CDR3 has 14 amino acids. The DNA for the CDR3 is TGTGCCAGCAGCAAAGAGGGTTTAGGCAATGAGCAGTTCTTC. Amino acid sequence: CASSKEGLGNEQFF. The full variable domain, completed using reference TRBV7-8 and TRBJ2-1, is GAGVSQSPRYKVAKRGQDVALRCDPISGHVSLFWYQQALGQGPEFLTYFQNEAQLDKSGLPSDRFFAERPEGSVSTLKIQRTQQEDSAVYLCASSKEGLGNEQFFGPGTRLTVL.

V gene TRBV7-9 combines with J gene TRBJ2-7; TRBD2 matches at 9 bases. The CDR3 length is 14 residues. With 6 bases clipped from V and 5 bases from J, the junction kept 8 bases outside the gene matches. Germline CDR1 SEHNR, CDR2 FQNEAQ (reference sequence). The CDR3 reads CASSYSGSLNEQYF. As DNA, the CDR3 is TGTGCCAGCAGTTATAGCGGGAGTCTCAACGAGCAGTACTTC.

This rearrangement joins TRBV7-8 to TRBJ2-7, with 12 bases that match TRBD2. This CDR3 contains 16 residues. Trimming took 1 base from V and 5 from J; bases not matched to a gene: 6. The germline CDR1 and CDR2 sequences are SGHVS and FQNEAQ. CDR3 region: CASSLVLAGGPNEQYF. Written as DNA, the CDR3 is TGTGCCAGCAGCTTAGTTCTAGCGGGAGGGCCCAACGAGCAGTACTTC.

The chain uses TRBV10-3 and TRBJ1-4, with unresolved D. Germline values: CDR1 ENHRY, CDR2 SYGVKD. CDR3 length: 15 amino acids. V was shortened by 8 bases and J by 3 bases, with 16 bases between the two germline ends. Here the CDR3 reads CAIQARRNSNEKLFF. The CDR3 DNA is TGTGCCATCCAAGCCCGACGCAATTCTAATGAAAAACTGTTTTTT.

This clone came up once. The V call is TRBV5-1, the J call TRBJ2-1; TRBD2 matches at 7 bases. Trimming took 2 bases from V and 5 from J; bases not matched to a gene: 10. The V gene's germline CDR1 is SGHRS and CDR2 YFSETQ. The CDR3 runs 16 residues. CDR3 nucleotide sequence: TGCGCCAGCAGCTTTCAATTCGGACTAGGGAACAATGAGCAGTTCTTC. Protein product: CASSFQFGLGNNEQFF.

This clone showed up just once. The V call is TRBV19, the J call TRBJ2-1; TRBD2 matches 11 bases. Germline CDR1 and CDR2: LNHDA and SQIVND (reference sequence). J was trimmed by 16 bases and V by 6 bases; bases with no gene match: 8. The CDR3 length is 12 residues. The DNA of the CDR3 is TGTGCCAGTAGGTTAGCGGGAGGGAACAGATTCTTC. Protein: CASRLAGGNRFF.